This T cell receptor beta chain is drawn from a study of Ad26.COV2.S vaccination and SARS-CoV-2 variants. Points from the study as a whole: TCR breadth and depth analyses may have underestimated total T cell responses.

The protocol was immunoSEQ multiplex PCR, while the TCRdb copy is restricted to in-frame clones and leaves out a portion. The sample holds roughly 270,000 clones, about 87% seen once. Trimming cost V 2 bases and J 1 base, with 3 bases left between them. The CDR3 runs 14 residues. In germline, CDR1 is LGHDT, CDR2 YNNKEL (reference sequence). Treatment meaning: over 15 received Ad26.COV2.S at low or high dose, single or two shots; roughly five received placebo; per-sample allocation not given. Day 63 following the first vaccine or placebo injection was when the samples were taken. About this clone itself: Its antigen remains unknown.

This receptor was identified in a person between 18 and 65 years old who received the Ad26.COV2.S COVID-19 vaccine or a placebo. Sequencing used peripheral blood, obtained in a trial of Ad26.COV2.S vaccine versus placebo. This chain uses TRBV3-1 (or the pseudogene TRBV3-2) with TRBJ1-6; D remains unclear. CDR3 nucleotides: TGTGCCAGCAGCCAAAGATCCTATAATTCACCCCTCCACTTT. This translates into CASSQRSYNSPLHF.